This T cell receptor beta chain is from a study of beta chain features in type 1 diabetes. Findings and caveats of the study: Healthy donors had naive, central memory and Treg TCRB repertoires that appeared less similar than those seen among patients. When Type 1 diabetes patients were examined, their TCRB CDR3s proved moderately but significantly shorter in all four CD4+ subsets. Insertions at VDJ junctions were less frequent in type 1 diabetes patients. These patients also deleted more nucleotides at the same junctions.

As regards this clone: Its target is not known. The sample contains more than one DNA sequence encoding this CDR3.

CDR3 size: 13 residues. The J segment lost 2 bases and the V segment lost 4 bases, leaving 4 bases of the junction unmatched. Germline V CDR1 and CDR2: SQVTM, ANQGSEA. The isolated RNA, all of it, was reverse transcribed, so expressed TCRB transcripts were what got sequenced. The data were produced by immunoSEQ multiplex PCR, yet TCRdb's version contains in-frame clones alone and is incomplete. The table includes roughly 730,000 clones, 13% detected once. The chain is built from TRBV29-1 and TRBJ2-7, with 8 bases identical to TRBD1. The source material was naive CD4+ T cells from blood. The clonotype originates from a man aged 18 to 30 with type 1 diabetes. CDR3 region: CSVAGTGTYEQYF. The DNA for the CDR3 is TGCAGCGTTGCCGGGACAGGTACCTACGAGCAGTACTTC.